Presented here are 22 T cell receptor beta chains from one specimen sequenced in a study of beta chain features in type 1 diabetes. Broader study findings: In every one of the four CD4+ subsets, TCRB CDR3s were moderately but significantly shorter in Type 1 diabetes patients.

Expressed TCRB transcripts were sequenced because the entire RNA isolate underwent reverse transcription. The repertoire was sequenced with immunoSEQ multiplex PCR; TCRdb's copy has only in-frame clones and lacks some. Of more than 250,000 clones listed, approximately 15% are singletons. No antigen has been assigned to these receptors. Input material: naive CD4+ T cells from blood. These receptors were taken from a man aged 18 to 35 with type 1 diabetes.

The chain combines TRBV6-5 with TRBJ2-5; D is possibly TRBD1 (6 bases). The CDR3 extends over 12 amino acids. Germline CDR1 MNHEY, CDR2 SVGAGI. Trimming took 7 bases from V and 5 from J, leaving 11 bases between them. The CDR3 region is CASNRQGETQYF. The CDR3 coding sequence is TGTGCCAGCAATCGTCAGGGGGAGACCCAGTACTTC.

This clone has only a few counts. The CDR3 DNA follows: TGCGCCAGCAGCTGGGGGACTAGCGGGAGTGCAGATACGCAGTATTTT. Its protein is CASSWGTSGSADTQYF. The V gene is TRBV5-1, the J gene TRBJ2-3, with TRBD2 matching over 14 bases. Germline loops: CDR1 SGHRS, CDR2 YFSETQ. Unmatched junction bases numbered 4, after V lost 3 bases and J lost 4 bases. There are 16 residues in the CDR3. The full variable domain, its missing parts supplied by reference TRBV5-1 and TRBJ2-3, is KAGVTQTPRYLIKTRGQQVTLSCSPISGHRSVSWYQQTPGQGLQFLFEYFSETQRNKGNFPGRFSGRQFSNSRSEMNVSTLELGDSALYLCASSWGTSGSADTQYFGPGTRLTVL.

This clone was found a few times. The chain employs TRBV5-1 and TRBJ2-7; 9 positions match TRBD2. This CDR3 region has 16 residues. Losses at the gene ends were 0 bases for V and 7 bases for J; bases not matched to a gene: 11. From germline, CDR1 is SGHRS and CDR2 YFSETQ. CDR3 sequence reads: CASSLVVGASGEEQYF. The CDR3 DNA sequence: TGCGCCAGCAGCTTGGTGGTTGGGGCTAGCGGGGAGGAGCAGTACTTC.

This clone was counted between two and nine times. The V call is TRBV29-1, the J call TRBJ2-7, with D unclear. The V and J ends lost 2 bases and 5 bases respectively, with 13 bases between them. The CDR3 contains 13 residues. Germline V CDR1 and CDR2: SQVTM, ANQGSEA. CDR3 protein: CSVEHVSGHEQYF. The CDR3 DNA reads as TGCAGCGTTGAACATGTTAGTGGTCACGAGCAGTACTTC.

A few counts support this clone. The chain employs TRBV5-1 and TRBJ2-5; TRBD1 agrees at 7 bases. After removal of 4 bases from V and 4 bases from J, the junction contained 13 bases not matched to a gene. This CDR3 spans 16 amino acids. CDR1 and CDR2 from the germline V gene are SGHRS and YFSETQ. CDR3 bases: TGCGCCAGCAGCCCGAGACCGGGACAGCGGTCAGAGACCCAGTACTTC. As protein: CASSPRPGQRSETQYF.

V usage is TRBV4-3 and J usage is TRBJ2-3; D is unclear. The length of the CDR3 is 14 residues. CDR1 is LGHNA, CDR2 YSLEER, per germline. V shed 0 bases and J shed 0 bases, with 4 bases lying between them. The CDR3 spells CASSQEQSTDTQYF. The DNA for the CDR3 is TGCGCCAGCAGCCAAGAGCAGAGCACAGATACGCAGTATTTT.

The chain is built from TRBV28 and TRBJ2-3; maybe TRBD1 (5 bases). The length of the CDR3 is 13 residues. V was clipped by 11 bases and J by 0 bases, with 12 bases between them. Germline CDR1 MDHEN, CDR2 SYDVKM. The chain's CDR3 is CAVVGQSTDTQYF. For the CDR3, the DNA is TGTGCCGTTGTGGGGCAGAGCACAGATACGCAGTATTTT. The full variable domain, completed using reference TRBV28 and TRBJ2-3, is DVKVTQSSRYLVKRTGEKVFLECVQDMDHENMFWYRQDPGLGLRLIYFSYDVKMKEKGDIPEGYSVSREKKERFSLILESASTNQTSMYLCAVVGQSTDTQYFGPGTRLTVL.

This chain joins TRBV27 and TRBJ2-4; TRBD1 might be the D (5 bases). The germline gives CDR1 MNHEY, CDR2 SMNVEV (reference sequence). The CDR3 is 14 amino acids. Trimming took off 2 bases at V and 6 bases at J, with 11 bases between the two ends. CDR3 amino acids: CASSLAGKLNIQYF. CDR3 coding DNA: TGTGCCAGCAGTTTAGCAGGGAAGTTAAACATTCAGTACTTC.

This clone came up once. DNA of the CDR3: TGTGCCAGCAGCGTGACAGGGGGCGCATCTAGGTACAATGAGCAGTTCTTC. It specifies CASSVTGGASRYNEQFF. The chain recombines TRBV9 with TRBJ2-1; 10 bases are a match to TRBD1. Germline V gene data show CDR1 as SGDLS and CDR2 as YYNGEE. The V and J ends lost 2 bases and 4 bases, in that order; junction bases with no gene match: 9. The CDR3 sequence is 17 residues long.

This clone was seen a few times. The CDR3: CASSLAQALEAFF. CDR3 nucleotide sequence: TGTGCCAGCAGCTTGGCACAGGCCTTAGAAGCTTTCTTT. The V gene is TRBV5-6, the J gene TRBJ1-1; D may be TRBD1 (5 bases). This CDR3 comprises 13 residues. V was shortened by 0 bases and J by 8 bases, with 11 bases between the two germline ends. Germline V gene data show CDR1 as SGHDT and CDR2 as YYEEEE.

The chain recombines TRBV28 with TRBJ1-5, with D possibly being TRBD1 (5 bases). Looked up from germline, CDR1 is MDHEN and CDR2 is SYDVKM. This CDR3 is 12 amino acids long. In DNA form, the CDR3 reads TGTGCTTTGGGGGGACCCCATGAGCCCCAGCATTTT. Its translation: CALGGPHEPQHF.

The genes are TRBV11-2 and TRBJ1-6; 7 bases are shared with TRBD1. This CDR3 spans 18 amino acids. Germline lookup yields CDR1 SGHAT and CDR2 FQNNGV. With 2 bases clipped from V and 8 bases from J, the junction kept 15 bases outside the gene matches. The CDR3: CASSLSDWTGLRHSPLHF. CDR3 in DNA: TGTGCCAGCAGCTTATCCGACTGGACAGGCCTACGACATTCACCCCTCCACTTT.

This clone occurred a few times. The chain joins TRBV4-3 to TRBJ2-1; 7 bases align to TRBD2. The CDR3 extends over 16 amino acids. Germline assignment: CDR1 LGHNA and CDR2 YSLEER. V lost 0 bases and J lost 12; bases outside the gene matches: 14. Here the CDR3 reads CASSQDRLAGGIAQFF. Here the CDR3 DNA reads TGCGCCAGCAGCCAAGATCGTTTAGCGGGTGGGATTGCGCAGTTCTTC.

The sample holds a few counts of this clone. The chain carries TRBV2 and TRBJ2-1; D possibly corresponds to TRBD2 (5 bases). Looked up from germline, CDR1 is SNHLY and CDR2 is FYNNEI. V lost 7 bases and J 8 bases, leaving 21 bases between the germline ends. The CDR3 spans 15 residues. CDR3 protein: CASKSSSGSIHEQFF. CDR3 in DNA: TGTGCCAGCAAAAGTAGTAGTGGGAGTATCCATGAGCAGTTCTTC. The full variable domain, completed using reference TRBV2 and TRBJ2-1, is EPEVTQTPSHQVTQMGQEVILRCVPISNHLYFYWYRQILGQKVEFLVSFYNNEISEKSEIFDDQFSVERPDGSNFTLKIRSTKLEDSAMYFCASKSSSGSIHEQFFGPGTRLTVL.

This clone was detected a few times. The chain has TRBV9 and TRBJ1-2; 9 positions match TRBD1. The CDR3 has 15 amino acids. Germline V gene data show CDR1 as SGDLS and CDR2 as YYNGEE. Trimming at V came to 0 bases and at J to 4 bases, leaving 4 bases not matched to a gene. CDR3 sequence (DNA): TGTGCCAGCAGCGTAGGATGGGACAGGGCCTATGGCTACACCTTC. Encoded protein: CASSVGWDRAYGYTF. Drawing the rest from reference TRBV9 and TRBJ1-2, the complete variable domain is DSGVTQTPKHLITATGQRVTLRCSPRSGDLSVYWYQQSLDQGLQFLIQYYNGEERAKGNILERFSAQQFPDLHSELNLSSLELGDSALYFCASSVGWDRAYGYTFGSGTRLTVV.

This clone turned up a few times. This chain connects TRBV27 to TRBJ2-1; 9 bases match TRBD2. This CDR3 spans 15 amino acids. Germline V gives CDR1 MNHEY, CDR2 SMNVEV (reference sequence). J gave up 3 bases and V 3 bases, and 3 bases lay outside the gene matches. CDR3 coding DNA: TGTGCCAGCAGTTTTAGCGGGGGAATCTACAATGAGCAGTTCTTC. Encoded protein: CASSFSGGIYNEQFF.

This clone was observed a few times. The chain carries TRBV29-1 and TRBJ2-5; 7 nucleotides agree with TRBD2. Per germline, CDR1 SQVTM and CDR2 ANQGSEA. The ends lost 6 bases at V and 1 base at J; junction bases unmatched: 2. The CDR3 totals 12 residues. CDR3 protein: CSVLAAQETQYF. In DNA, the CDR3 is TGCAGCGTGCTAGCGGCCCAAGAGACCCAGTACTTC.

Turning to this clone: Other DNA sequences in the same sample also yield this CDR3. Here the CDR3 reads CAWSVGGRETQYF. The DNA of the CDR3 is TGTGCCTGGAGTGTAGGGGGTCGGGAGACCCAGTACTTC. The chain links TRBV30 to TRBJ2-5, with a tentative D call TRBD1 (6 bases). V was pared by 0 bases and J by 5 bases, with 10 bases between. The germline V gene encodes CDR1 GTSNPN and CDR2 SVGIG (reference sequence). CDR3 length: 13 residues.

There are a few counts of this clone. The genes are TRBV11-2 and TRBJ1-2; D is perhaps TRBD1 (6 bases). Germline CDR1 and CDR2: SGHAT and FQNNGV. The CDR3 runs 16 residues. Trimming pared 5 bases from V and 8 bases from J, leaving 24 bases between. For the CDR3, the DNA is TGTGCCAGCAGCCGCGTTCCGGGGGGCCTCCGCGGGGGCTACACCTTC. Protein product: CASSRVPGGLRGGYTF.

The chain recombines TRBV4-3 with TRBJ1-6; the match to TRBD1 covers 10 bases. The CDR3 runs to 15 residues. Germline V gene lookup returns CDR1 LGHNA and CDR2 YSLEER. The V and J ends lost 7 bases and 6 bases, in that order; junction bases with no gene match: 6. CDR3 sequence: CASNLDRGFNSPLHF. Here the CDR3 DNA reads TGCGCCAGCAACTTGGACAGGGGGTTTAATTCACCCCTCCACTTT.

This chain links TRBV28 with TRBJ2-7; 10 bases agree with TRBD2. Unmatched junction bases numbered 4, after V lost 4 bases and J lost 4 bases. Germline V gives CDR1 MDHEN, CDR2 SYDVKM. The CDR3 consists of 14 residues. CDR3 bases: TGTGCCAGCAGTTCCGGGACTAGCGCGTACGAGCAGTACTTC. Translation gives CASSSGTSAYEQYF. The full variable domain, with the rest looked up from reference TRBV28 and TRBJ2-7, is DVKVTQSSRYLVKRTGEKVFLECVQDMDHENMFWYRQDPGLGLRLIYFSYDVKMKEKGDIPEGYSVSREKKERFSLILESASTNQTSMYLCASSSGTSAYEQYFGPGTRLTVT.

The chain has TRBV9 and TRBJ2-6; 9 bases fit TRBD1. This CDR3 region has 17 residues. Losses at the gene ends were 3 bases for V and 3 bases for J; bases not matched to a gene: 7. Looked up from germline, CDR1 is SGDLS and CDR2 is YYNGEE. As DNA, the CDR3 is TGTGCCAGCAGCGCGGGAATGACAGGGGGTGGGGCCAACGTCCTGACTTTC. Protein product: CASSAGMTGGGANVLTF.